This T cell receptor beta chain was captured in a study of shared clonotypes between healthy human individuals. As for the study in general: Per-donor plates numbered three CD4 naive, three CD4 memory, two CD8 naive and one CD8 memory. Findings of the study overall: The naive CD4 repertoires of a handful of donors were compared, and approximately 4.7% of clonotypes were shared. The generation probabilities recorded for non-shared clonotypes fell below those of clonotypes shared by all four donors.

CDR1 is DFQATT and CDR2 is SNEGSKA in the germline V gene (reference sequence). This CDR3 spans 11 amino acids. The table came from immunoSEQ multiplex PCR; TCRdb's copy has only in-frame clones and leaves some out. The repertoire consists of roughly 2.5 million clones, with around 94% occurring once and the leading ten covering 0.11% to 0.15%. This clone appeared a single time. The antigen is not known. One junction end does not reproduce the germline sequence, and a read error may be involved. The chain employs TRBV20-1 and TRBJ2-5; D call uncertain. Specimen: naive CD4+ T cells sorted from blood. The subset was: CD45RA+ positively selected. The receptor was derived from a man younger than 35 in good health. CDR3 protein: CSATYQGTQYF. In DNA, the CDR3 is TGCAGTGCCACGTACCAAGGGACCCAGTACTTC.